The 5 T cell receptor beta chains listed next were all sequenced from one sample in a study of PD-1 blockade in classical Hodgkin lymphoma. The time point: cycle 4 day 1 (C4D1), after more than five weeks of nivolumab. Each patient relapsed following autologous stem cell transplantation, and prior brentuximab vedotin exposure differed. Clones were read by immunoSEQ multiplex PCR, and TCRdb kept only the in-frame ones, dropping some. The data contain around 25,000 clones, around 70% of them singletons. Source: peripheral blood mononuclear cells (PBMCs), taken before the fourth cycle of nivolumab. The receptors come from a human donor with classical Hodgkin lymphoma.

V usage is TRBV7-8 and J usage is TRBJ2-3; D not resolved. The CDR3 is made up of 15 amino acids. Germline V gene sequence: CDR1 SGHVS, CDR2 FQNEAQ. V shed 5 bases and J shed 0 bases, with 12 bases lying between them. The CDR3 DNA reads TGTGCCAGCAGCCAACACCCATCTAGCACAGATACGCAGTATTTT. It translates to CASSQHPSSTDTQYF. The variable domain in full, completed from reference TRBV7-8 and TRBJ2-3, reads GAGVSQSPRYKVAKRGQDVALRCDPISGHVSLFWYQQALGQGPEFLTYFQNEAQLDKSGLPSDRFFAERPEGSVSTLKIQRTQQEDSAVYLCASSQHPSSTDTQYFGPGTRLTVL.

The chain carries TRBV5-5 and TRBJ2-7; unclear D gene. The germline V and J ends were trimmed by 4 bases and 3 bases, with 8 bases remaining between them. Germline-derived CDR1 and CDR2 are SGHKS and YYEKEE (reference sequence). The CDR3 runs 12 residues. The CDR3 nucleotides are TGTGCCAGCAGCCCACCGAACTACGAGCAGTACTTC. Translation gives CASSPPNYEQYF.

The CDR3 region has the DNA TGTGCCAGCAGCCTGGGACAGCCAACTGAAGCTTTCTTT. It codes for CASSLGQPTEAFF. This sequence joins TRBV7-8 and TRBJ1-1, with TRBD1 matching over 7 bases. Germline assignment: CDR1 SGHVS and CDR2 FQNEAQ. V was clipped by 5 bases and J by 5 bases; unmatched bases: 5. This CDR3 contains 13 residues.

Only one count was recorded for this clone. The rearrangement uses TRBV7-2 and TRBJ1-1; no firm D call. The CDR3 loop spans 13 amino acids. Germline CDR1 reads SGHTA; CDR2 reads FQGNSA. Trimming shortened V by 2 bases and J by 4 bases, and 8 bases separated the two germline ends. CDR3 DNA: TGTGCCAGCAGCTTATCCCTAACCACTGAAGCTTTCTTT. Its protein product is CASSLSLTTEAFF.

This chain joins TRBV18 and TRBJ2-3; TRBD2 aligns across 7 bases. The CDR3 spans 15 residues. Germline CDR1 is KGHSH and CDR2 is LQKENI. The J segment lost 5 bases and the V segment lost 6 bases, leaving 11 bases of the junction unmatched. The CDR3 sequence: CASSQIAGALDTQYF. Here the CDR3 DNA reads TGTGCCAGCTCCCAGATAGCGGGCGCACTAGATACGCAGTATTTT.